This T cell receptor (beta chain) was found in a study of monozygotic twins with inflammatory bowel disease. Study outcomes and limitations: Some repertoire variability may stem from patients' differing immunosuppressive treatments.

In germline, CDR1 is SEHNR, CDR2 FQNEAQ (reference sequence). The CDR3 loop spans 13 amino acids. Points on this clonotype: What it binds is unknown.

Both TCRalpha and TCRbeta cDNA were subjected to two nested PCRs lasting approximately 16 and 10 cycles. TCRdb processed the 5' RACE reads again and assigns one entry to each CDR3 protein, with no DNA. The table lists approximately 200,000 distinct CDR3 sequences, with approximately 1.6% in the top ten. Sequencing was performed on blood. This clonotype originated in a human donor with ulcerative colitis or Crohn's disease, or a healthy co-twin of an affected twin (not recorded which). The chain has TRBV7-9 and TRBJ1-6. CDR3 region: CASSFRDNSPLHF. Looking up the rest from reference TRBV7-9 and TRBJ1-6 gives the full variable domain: DTGVSQNPRHKITKRGQNVTFRCDPISEHNRLYWYRQTLGQGPEFLTYFQNEAQLEKSRLLSDRFSAERPKGSFSTLEIQRTEQGDSAMYLCASSFRDNSPLHFGNGTRLTVT.